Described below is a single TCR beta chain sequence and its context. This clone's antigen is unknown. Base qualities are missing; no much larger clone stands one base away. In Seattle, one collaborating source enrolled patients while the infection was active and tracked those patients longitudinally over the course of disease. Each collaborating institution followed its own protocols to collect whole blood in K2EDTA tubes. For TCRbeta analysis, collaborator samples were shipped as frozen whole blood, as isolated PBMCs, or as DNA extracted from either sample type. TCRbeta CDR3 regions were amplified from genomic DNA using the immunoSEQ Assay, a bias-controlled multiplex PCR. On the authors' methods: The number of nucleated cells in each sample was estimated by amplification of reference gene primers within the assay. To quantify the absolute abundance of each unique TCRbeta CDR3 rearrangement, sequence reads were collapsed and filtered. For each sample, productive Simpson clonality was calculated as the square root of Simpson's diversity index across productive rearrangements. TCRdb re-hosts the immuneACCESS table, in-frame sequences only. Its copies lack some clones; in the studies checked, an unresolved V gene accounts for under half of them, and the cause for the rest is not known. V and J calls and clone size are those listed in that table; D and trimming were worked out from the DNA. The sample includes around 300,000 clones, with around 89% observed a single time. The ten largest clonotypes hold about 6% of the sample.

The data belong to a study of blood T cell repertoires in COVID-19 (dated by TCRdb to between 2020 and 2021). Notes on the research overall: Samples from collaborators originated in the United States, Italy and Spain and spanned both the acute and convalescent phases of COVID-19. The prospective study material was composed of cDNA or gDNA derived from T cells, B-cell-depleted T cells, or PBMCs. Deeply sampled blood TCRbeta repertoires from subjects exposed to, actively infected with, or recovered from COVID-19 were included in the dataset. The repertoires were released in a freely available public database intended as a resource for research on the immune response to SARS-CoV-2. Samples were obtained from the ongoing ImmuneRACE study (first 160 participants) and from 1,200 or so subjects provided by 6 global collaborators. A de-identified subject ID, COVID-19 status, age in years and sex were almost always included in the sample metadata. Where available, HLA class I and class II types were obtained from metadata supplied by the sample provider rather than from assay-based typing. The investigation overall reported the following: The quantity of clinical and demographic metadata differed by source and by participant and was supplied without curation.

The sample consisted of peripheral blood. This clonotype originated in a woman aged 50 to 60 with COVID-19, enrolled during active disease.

The CDR3: CATRESGYGYTF. Here is the DNA: TGTGCCACCAGGGAATCGGGGTATGGCTACACCTTC. Recombination joined TRBV11-2 with TRBJ1-2; D gene: possibly TRBD1, on 5 matching bases. Counted from cysteine to phenylalanine, this CDR3 has 12 amino acids. Only the CDR3 DNA is retained, 36 bases long and in frame from the first base. Trimming removed 10 bases from V and 5 bases from J, leaving 14 bases between the germline ends. The germline V gene supplies CDR1 SGHAT and CDR2 FQNNGV. Joined to the reference TRBV11-2 and TRBJ1-2 proteins, this CDR3 gives the full variable domain: EAGVAQSPRYKIIEKRQSVAFWCNPISGHATLYWYQQILGQGPKLLIQFQNNGVVDDSQLPKDRFSAERLKGVDSTLKIQPAKLEDSAVYLCATRESGYGYTFGSGTRLTVV.